Below, 20 T cell receptor beta chains from the same sample are listed, as sequenced in a study of regulatory T cells in long-lasting Graves disease. In building TCR beta libraries, iRepertoire HTBI primers were used together with Arm-PCR of CDR3 regions. TCRdb reprocessed the multiplex PCR reads with MiXCR, giving one entry per CDR3 protein. Altogether 500,000 to 700,000 distinct CDR3 sequences are present, 15% to 20% being singletons, with the ten largest covering around 18%. The time point was: newly diagnosed GD, antithyroid drugs for less than 3 months. Following extraction of RNA from PBMCs, that RNA was used to make the TCR library. This sample also appeared in a second study, on T cells in Graves' hyperthyroidism and ophthalmopathy.

The sequencing here drew on peripheral blood mononuclear cells (PBMCs), taken at new diagnosis, from a patient treated with antithyroid drugs. The receptor set was obtained from a woman aged 25 to 39 with Graves disease.

This clonotype was seen many times. The chain has TRBV2 and TRBJ2-2; TRBD1 aligns across 9 bases. V was pared by 10 bases and J by 4 bases, with 7 bases of the junction left unmatched. The CDR3 runs to 14 residues. Germline values: CDR1 SNHLY, CDR2 FYNNEI. CDR3 region: CATRQGVSTGELFF. The CDR3, as DNA: TGTGCCACACGACAGGGGGTTAGCACCGGGGAGCTGTTTTTT. Combining the CDR3 with reference TRBV2 and TRBJ2-2 gives the whole variable domain EPEVTQTPSHQVTQMGQEVILRCVPISNHLYFYWYRQILGQKVEFLVSFYNNEISEKSEIFDDQFSVERPDGSNFTLKIRSTKLEDSAMYFCATRQGVSTGELFFGEGSRLTVL.

This clonotype showed up many times. The chain uses TRBV6-6 and TRBJ2-1; the D gene is possibly TRBD1 (6 bases). Germline CDR1 MNHNY, CDR2 SVGAGI (reference sequence). This CDR3 has 16 amino acids. V was cut by 0 bases and J by 6 bases, with 15 bases left in between. This chain's CDR3 is CASSYSGRGMGNEQFF. Written as DNA, the CDR3 is TGTGCCAGCAGTTACTCGGGCAGGGGAATGGGCAATGAGCAGTTCTTC.

The rearrangement links TRBV9 to TRBJ2-3; 7 positions agree with TRBD2. The CDR3 totals 16 residues. Losses at the gene ends were 0 bases for V and 2 bases for J; bases not matched to a gene: 6. Germline V CDR1 and CDR2: SGDLS, YYNGEE. The chain's CDR3 is CASSVGLAENTDTQYF. For the CDR3, the DNA is TGTGCCAGCAGCGTAGGGCTAGCGGAAAACACAGATACGCAGTATTTT.

This clonotype was found a few times. V is TRBV10-3 and J is TRBJ2-5, with D possibly matching TRBD2 (5 bases). V lost 8 bases to trimming and J lost 1 base, with 8 bases between them. Germline V lookup: CDR1 ENHRY, CDR2 SYGVKD. CDR3 length: 12 amino acids. CDR3 protein: CAIGRGQETQYF. The CDR3 bases are TGTGCCATCGGCCGGGGCCAAGAGACCCAGTACTTC.

This clonotype was seen at least ten times. The CDR3 spells CAISEVPGVGVEQYF. The CDR3 DNA sequence: TGTGCCATCAGTGAGGTTCCGGGAGTAGGCGTCGAGCAGTACTTC. The chain combines TRBV10-3 with TRBJ2-7; D perhaps matches TRBD2 (6 bases). The germline gives CDR1 ENHRY, CDR2 SYGVKD. The CDR3 extends over 15 amino acids. Trimming shortened V by 2 bases and J by 6 bases, and 17 bases separated the two germline ends.

This clonotype has more than one count but fewer than ten. The chain uses TRBV20-1 and TRBJ2-1; no reliable D call. The CDR3 is 11 residues long. V lost 6 bases and J 10 bases, leaving 13 bases between the germline ends. Germline CDR1 reads DFQATT; CDR2 reads SNEGSKA (reference sequence). The CDR3 loop is CSADRTAEQFF. The CDR3 coding sequence is TGCAGTGCCGATAGAACAGCCGAGCAGTTCTTC.

The chain joins TRBV19 to TRBJ1-1; weak D call: TRBD1 (6 bases). CDR1 is LNHDA, CDR2 SQIVND, per germline (reference sequence). The CDR3 loop spans 16 amino acids. Trimming left V 5 bases short and J 6 bases short, with 22 bases between. In nucleotides, the CDR3 is TGTGCCAGTAGTGCCAGGGGCGCGGGGCCTCGCGCTGAAGCTTTCTTT. Translating gives CASSARGAGPRAEAFF.

This clonotype was detected only a few times. The chain employs TRBV15 and TRBJ2-7; D tentatively reads TRBD1 or TRBD2 (6 bases each). Trimming shortened V by 6 bases and J by 4 bases, and 10 bases separated the two germline ends. CDR3 length: 12 amino acids. CDR1 LNHNV and CDR2 YYDKDF come from the germline V gene (reference sequence). CDR3 sequence: CATSEGGYEQYF. The CDR3 DNA is TGTGCCACCAGTGAGGGGGGTTACGAGCAGTACTTC.

In its sample, this clonotype was seen many times. The chain is built from TRBV6-2 or TRBV6-3 and TRBJ2-1; the D is unclear. Trimming cost V 4 bases and J 4 bases, with 17 bases left between them. Germline V gene data show CDR1 as MNHEY and CDR2 as SVGEGT. The CDR3 length is 16 residues. DNA of the CDR3: TGTGCCAGCAGTTCGCCGATTCCCTTTCGATACAATGAGCAGTTCTTC. It yields the protein CASSSPIPFRYNEQFF.

In this sample, this clonotype turned up a few times. The V gene is TRBV11-2, the J gene TRBJ2-7, with 8 bases fitting TRBD2. CDR1 is SGHAT and CDR2 is FQNNGV in the germline V gene. With 6 bases clipped from V and 0 bases from J, the junction kept 7 bases outside the gene matches. The CDR3 sequence is 15 residues long. CDR3 nucleotides: TGTGCCAGCAGTATGACTAGCGTCGTCTCCTACGAGCAGTACTTC. The encoded protein is CASSMTSVVSYEQYF.

This clonotype was found many times. The rearrangement joins TRBV2 to TRBJ2-1; 10 bases fit TRBD2. The germline gives CDR1 SNHLY, CDR2 FYNNEI. The CDR3 runs to 14 residues. The V gene end was trimmed by 6 bases and the J gene end by 7 bases; junction bases not matched to a gene: 6. CDR3 DNA: TGTGCCAGCAGGGGGGTTAGCGGGAGGAATGAGCAGTTCTTC. Its protein is CASRGVSGRNEQFF. The variable domain in full, with the rest retrieved from reference TRBV2 and TRBJ2-1, is EPEVTQTPSHQVTQMGQEVILRCVPISNHLYFYWYRQILGQKVEFLVSFYNNEISEKSEIFDDQFSVERPDGSNFTLKIRSTKLEDSAMYFCASRGVSGRNEQFFGPGTRLTVL.

The chain links TRBV19 to TRBJ2-3; D is ambiguous. This CDR3 has 13 residues. The germline gives CDR1 LNHDA, CDR2 SQIVND (reference sequence). V was cut by 3 bases and J by 9 bases, with 13 bases left in between. Here the CDR3 DNA reads TGTGCCAGTAGTATTCGGAGAAAAGAGACGCAGTATTTT. Protein product: CASSIRRKETQYF.

Of note for this clonotype: This likely reflects a read error, since a far larger clone is one base away. Here the CDR3 reads CASNRDGAYEQYF. In DNA, the CDR3 is TGTGCCAGCAATCGGGACGGAGCCTACGAGCAGTACTTC. This rearrangement joins TRBV12-3 or TRBV12-4 to TRBJ2-7, with D possibly called TRBD1 or TRBD2 (5 bases each). The V gene lost 7 bases and the J gene lost 2 bases, with 12 bases spanning the gap. The CDR3 has 13 residues.

This clonotype has at least ten counts. The V and J genes are TRBV14 and TRBJ1-4; TRBD1 matches 7 bases. With V trimmed by 4 bases and J by 1 base, 3 bases remained unmatched. CDR1 and CDR2 from the germline V gene are SGHDN and FVKESK. The CDR3 has 15 residues. This CDR3 reads CASSLNRGTNEKLFF. The CDR3 nucleotides are TGTGCCAGCAGCCTGAACAGGGGAACTAATGAAAAACTGTTTTTT.

This clonotype came up many times. The chain recombines TRBV20-1 with TRBJ1-2, with TRBD1 identical over 10 bases. Germline CDR1 and CDR2: DFQATT and SNEGSKA (reference sequence). The J segment lost 8 bases and the V segment lost 5 bases, leaving 8 bases of the junction unmatched. The CDR3 loop spans 13 amino acids. The CDR3 region has the DNA TGCAGTGCTCCCGGACAGGGGGGAGGAGGCTACACCTTC. Its translation: CSAPGQGGGGYTF.

This clonotype occurred many times. This chain joins TRBV5-1 and TRBJ2-1, with D possibly being TRBD2 (6 bases). Germline-derived CDR1 and CDR2 are SGHRS and YFSETQ. This CDR3 comprises 15 residues. With 3 bases removed from V and 7 bases from J, the gap between germline ends came to 17 bases. The DNA for the CDR3 is TGCGCCAGCAGCTGGCGGGCGGGAACGGGGAATGAGCAGTTCTTC. Translated: CASSWRAGTGNEQFF.

Ten or more counts support this clonotype. The chain has TRBV7-9 and TRBJ2-1; D remains unclear. This CDR3 is built from 12 residues. V shed 11 bases and J shed 4 bases, with 12 bases lying between them. CDR1 is SEHNR and CDR2 is FQNEAQ in the germline V gene (reference sequence). CDR3 bases: TGTGCCGGGGTCAACAGATACAATGAGCAGTTCTTC. Its protein is CAGVNRYNEQFF.

As regards this clonotype: A much larger clonotype is one base distant, so this may be a read error. The V and J genes are TRBV28 and TRBJ1-4, with a weak D call TRBD1 (6 bases). The germline V gene encodes CDR1 MDHEN and CDR2 SYDVKM. The CDR3 is 15 residues long. In DNA form, the CDR3 reads TGTGCCAGCAGTAAACAGGGTCTCGAGACGGGGAAACTGCTTTTT. It encodes CASSKQGLETGKLLF.

In this sample, this clonotype turned up many times. The gene calls are TRBV28 and TRBJ2-6; TRBD2 matches 8 bases. With V trimmed by 4 bases and J by 0 bases, 11 bases remained unmatched. CDR3 length: 19 residues. CDR1 and CDR2 from the germline V gene are MDHEN and SYDVKM. CDR3 nucleotides: TGTGCCAGCAGTTCGATTCCGGGGGGGGGTGGCTCTGGGGCCAACGTCCTGACTTTC. Residues: CASSSIPGGGGSGANVLTF.

This clonotype was observed a handful of times. The chain combines TRBV28 with TRBJ2-7; weak D call: TRBD1 (6 bases). Trimming shortened V by 6 bases and J by 2 bases, and 20 bases separated the two germline ends. The germline CDR1 and CDR2 sequences are MDHEN and SYDVKM. CDR3 length: 16 residues. This CDR3 reads CASRTRTGFDTYEQYF. The CDR3 DNA sequence: TGTGCCAGCAGGACACGCACAGGGTTCGACACCTACGAGCAGTACTTC. Looking up the rest from reference TRBV28 and TRBJ2-7 gives the full variable domain: DVKVTQSSRYLVKRTGEKVFLECVQDMDHENMFWYRQDPGLGLRLIYFSYDVKMKEKGDIPEGYSVSREKKERFSLILESASTNQTSMYLCASRTRTGFDTYEQYFGPGTRLTVT.